Below, one T cell receptor (beta chain) is given with its context. Antigen specificity is unknown. The data were taken from a study of glioma-infiltrating T cells after dendritic cell vaccination. In the study overall: Glioblastoma patients came from Phase I and II dendritic cell vaccination trials. At biweekly intervals, patients got three intradermal dendritic cell vaccine injections.

Study-wide points: Patients with more pretreatment TILs had longer time to progression and survival.

The primer mix had 60 V beta and 13 J beta primers. Here immunoSEQ multiplex PCR was the method, and the copy in TCRdb shows in-frame clones only, minus some. The sample consists of fewer than 85,000 clones, 82% of them appearing once. The receptor was isolated from a human donor with glioblastoma. Sequenced here: blood, sampled before dendritic cell vaccination.

CDR3 residues: CASSAGQGNRELFF. In nucleotides, the CDR3 is TGCGCCAGCAGCGCGGGACAGGGTAACCGGGAGCTGTTTTTT. The chain is built from TRBV5-1 and TRBJ2-2, with TRBD1 matching over 9 bases. Germline CDR1 and CDR2: SGHRS and YFSETQ. The junction had 7 bases not matched to a gene; V was cut back by 4 bases and J by 9 bases. The CDR3 runs 14 residues.